These 5 T cell receptor beta chains came from one sample sequenced in a study of T cell clonality in common variable immunodeficiency. Points from the study as a whole: Fewer deletions and N-nucleotide insertions were reportedly seen in common variable immunodeficiency TCR beta sequences.

The antigens these receptors bind are not known. Only in-frame clones appear in the TCRdb table, and some are missing; sequencing was by immunoSEQ multiplex PCR. The specimen gives about 19,000 clones without singletons; the ten biggest hold around a quarter. Sequencing input: peripheral blood mononuclear cells. The source of these receptors is a human donor with common variable immunodeficiency.

This clone was detected only a few times. Sequencing ends 3 residues short of the CDR3 end; the germline J gene provides the rest. The J gene is TRBJ1-1, the V gene TRBV19; D remains ambiguous. V lost 8 bases and J 2 bases, leaving 12 bases between the germline ends. Germline V gives CDR1 LNHDA, CDR2 SQIVND (reference sequence). The CDR3 is made up of 13 amino acids. Incomplete CDR3 DNA: TGTGCCAGTGCGCTACAGATTAACACTGAA. Translated, it gives CASALQINTE. The entire CDR3 is CASALQINTEAFF.

Note on this clone: The read is 3 residues too short to cover the CDR3 end, so that end is filled in from the germline J gene. The V gene is TRBV19, the J gene TRBJ2-1; 8 bases fit TRBD2. This CDR3 spans 17 amino acids. After removal of 3 bases from V and 8 bases from J, the junction contained 15 bases not matched to a gene. Germline V CDR1 and CDR2: LNHDA, SQIVND (reference sequence). The covered CDR3 bases are TGTGCCAGTAGTATCAACCCGCCGGGACTAGTTCGTCATGAG. This translates into CASSINPPGLVRHE. The whole CDR3 sequence reads CASSINPPGLVRHEQFF.

The sample holds a few counts of this clone. The read comes to an end 3 residues before the CDR3 does, leaving the germline J gene to fill in the end. The chain combines TRBV5-4 with TRBJ2-1; D is ambiguous. V shed 5 bases and J shed 2 bases, with 8 bases lying between them. CDR1 SGHNT and CDR2 YYREEE come from the germline V gene (reference sequence). This CDR3 region has 13 residues. The CDR3: CASRGGTYNEQFF. The CDR3 bases that were read are TGTGCCAGCAGAGGTGGTACCTACAATGAG.

A note on this clone: The read falls 3 residues short of the CDR3 end, and the missing part is taken from the germline J gene. The chain uses TRBV5-6 and TRBJ2-1; 9 nucleotides line up with TRBD1. From germline, CDR1 is SGHDT and CDR2 YYEEEE. The CDR3 contains 14 residues. After removal of 5 bases from V and 7 bases from J, the junction contained 7 bases not matched to a gene. CDR3 in amino acids: CASRGDRDYNEQFF. The CDR3 DNA, read in part, is TGTGCCAGCAGGGGGGACAGGGATTATAATGAG.

This clone is labeled as large. Sequencing ends 3 residues short of the CDR3 end; the germline J gene provides the rest. The V call is TRBV12-3 or TRBV12-4, the J call TRBJ2-7, with 8 bases identical to TRBD2. V was clipped by 6 bases and J by 6 bases; unmatched bases: 4. The CDR3 is 12 residues long. The CDR3 DNA, read in part, is TGTGCCAGCAGCCCCGGGACTAGCGAG. Its translation is CASSPGTSE. The complete CDR3 protein is CASSPGTSEQYF.